The T cell receptor (beta chain) described here comes from a study of cytomegalovirus exposure and HLA in healthy donors. Whole-study findings and limits: The authors later found most CMV-associated TCR beta chains appeared HLA-restricted.

With V trimmed by 3 bases and J by 1 base, 6 bases remained unmatched. The germline V gene encodes CDR1 SGDLS and CDR2 YYNGEE. This CDR3 is built from 17 residues. With 60 Vbeta and 13 Jbeta primers, the PCR was carried out. Sequencing used immunoSEQ multiplex PCR; TCRdb keeps in-frame clones, though not all of them. The table includes 150,000 to 200,000 clones, more than 60% detected once. Details on this clone: Its target is unknown.

The TCR was taken from a female donor in good health and CMV-seronegative. The chain links TRBV9 to TRBJ2-5; 13 bases agree with TRBD2. Sequences were obtained from PBMCs. DNA for the CDR3: TGTGCCAGCAGCGAGGGGGGACTAGCGGGGCCCCAAGAGACCCAGTACTTC. Translated: CASSEGGLAGPQETQYF.